This T cell receptor (beta chain) was sequenced in a study of multiple sclerosis patients with progressive multifocal leukoencephalopathy. Broader study findings: Lower normalized Shannon entropy suggested reduced TRB diversity in most PML patients.

The time point here: time of PML onset. After about 16 to 60 months on natalizumab, the natalizumab-treated patients developed PML. The survey-level immunoSEQ assay was used. The protocol was immunoSEQ multiplex PCR, while the TCRdb copy is restricted to in-frame clones and leaves out a portion. The sample has more than 30,000 clones; approximately 90% are singletons. Worth noting for this clone: The antigen is undetermined.

The ends were cut back, 0 bases at V and 2 bases at J, with 12 bases in the middle. Per the germline V gene, CDR1 is LGHNA and CDR2 is YSLEER. This CDR3 has 16 residues. J is TRBJ2-3 and V is TRBV4-3, with D perhaps matching TRBD2 (5 bases). This clonotype originated in a middle-aged woman with progressive multifocal leukoencephalopathy. The specimen was PBMCs, collected from a patient treated with natalizumab. This CDR3 reads CASSQDLGLNTDTQYF. The CDR3 DNA reads as TGCGCCAGCAGCCAAGACCTCGGACTGAACACAGATACGCAGTATTTT.